One and the same sample provided the 10 T cell receptor beta chains below, sequenced in a study of blood T cell repertoires in COVID-19. The method was immunoSEQ multiplex PCR; TCRdb's version includes in-frame clones alone and lacks a portion of them. The sample records 150,000 to 200,000 clones, 70% to 90% being singletons. Sequencing used peripheral blood. Receptors were obtained from a human donor in a cohort sampled during active COVID-19.

The chain is built from TRBV7-2 and TRBJ2-7; TRBD2 matches at 7 bases. V lost 0 bases, J lost 4 bases, and 12 bases stayed unmatched. CDR3 length: 17 residues. Per the germline V gene, CDR1 is SGHTA and CDR2 is FQGNSA. CDR3 DNA: TGTGCCAGCAGCTTAGCGGCTAGCGGACAACTTTTTTACGAGCAGTACTTC. Protein: CASSLAASGQLFYEQYF.

V is TRBV18 and J is TRBJ2-1; the D is unclear. In germline, CDR1 is KGHSH, CDR2 LQKENI. Trimming took off 1 base at V and 5 bases at J, with 6 bases between the two ends. The CDR3 sequence is 13 residues long. DNA of the CDR3: TGTGCCAGCTCACCACAAAGAGACAATGAGCAGTTCTTC. This encodes CASSPQRDNEQFF.

The chain joins TRBV28 to TRBJ2-3; no clear D gene. The CDR3 runs to 12 residues. V was pared by 6 bases and J by 6 bases, with 10 bases between. The germline gives CDR1 MDHEN, CDR2 SYDVKM. The CDR3 nucleotides read TGTGCCAGCAGCCCCGAGGCCGATACGCAGTATTTT. Encoded protein: CASSPEADTQYF.

This rearrangement joins TRBV5-5 to TRBJ1-2; D not certain. Trimming took off 1 base at V and 5 bases at J, with 9 bases between the two ends. The CDR3 spans 13 residues. Germline CDR1 is SGHKS and CDR2 is YYEKEE (reference sequence). The CDR3 protein is CASSLNGDYGYTF. The CDR3 nucleotides read TGTGCCAGCAGCTTGAACGGTGATTATGGCTACACCTTC. The whole variable domain, filled in from reference TRBV5-5 and TRBJ1-2, reads DAGVTQSPTHLIKTRGQQVTLRCSPISGHKSVSWYQQVLGQGPQFIFQYYEKEERGRGNFPDRFSARQFPNYSSELNVNALLLGDSALYLCASSLNGDYGYTFGSGTRLTVV.

The chain combines TRBV4-3 with TRBJ2-1; TRBD1 aligns across 7 bases. This CDR3 spans 16 amino acids. Germline V gives CDR1 LGHNA, CDR2 YSLEER. V lost 2 bases and J lost 4; bases outside the gene matches: 8. The CDR3 sequence is CASSQQGQVPYNEQFF. The CDR3, as DNA: TGCGCCAGCAGCCAACAAGGACAGGTTCCTTACAATGAGCAGTTCTTC.

The chain links TRBV7-6 to TRBJ2-2; 13 bases agree with TRBD2. This CDR3 has 17 amino acids. Trimming took 3 bases from V and 4 from J; bases not matched to a gene: 5. CDR1 and CDR2 from the germline V gene are SGHVS and FNYEAQ. CDR3 sequence (DNA): TGTGCCAGCAGCTTCCAACTAGCGGGAGGGCTCACCGGGGAGCTGTTTTTT. Its protein is CASSFQLAGGLTGELFF.

This chain connects TRBV9 to TRBJ1-1, with 7 bases matching TRBD1. The CDR3 extends over 15 amino acids. V was pared by 4 bases and J by 1 base, with 7 bases of the junction left unmatched. Germline V CDR1 and CDR2: SGDLS, YYNGEE. CDR3 protein: CASSPQGVQNTEAFF. CDR3 nucleotides: TGTGCCAGCAGCCCTCAGGGGGTCCAGAACACTGAAGCTTTCTTT.

This clone was seen only once. The chain couples TRBV7-2 to TRBJ1-1; weak D call: TRBD1 (5 bases). The CDR3 has 14 amino acids. V lost 5 bases to trimming and J lost 2 bases, with 12 bases between them. From germline, CDR1 is SGHTA and CDR2 FQGNSA. The CDR3 here is CASSLRGVNTEAFF. As DNA, the CDR3 is TGTGCCAGCAGCCTCCGGGGGGTTAACACTGAAGCTTTCTTT.

The CDR3 loop reads CASKDPGNMNTEAFF. DNA for the CDR3: TGTGCCAGTAAAGACCCAGGGAACATGAACACTGAAGCTTTCTTT. The V and J genes are TRBV19 and TRBJ1-1, with a weak D call TRBD1 (5 bases). CDR1 is LNHDA, CDR2 SQIVND, per germline (reference sequence). V shed 7 bases and J shed 0 bases, with 15 bases lying between them. The CDR3 length is 15 residues.

This chain links TRBV18 with TRBJ2-7, with TRBD1 identical over 9 bases. The CDR3 sequence is 15 residues long. Germline CDR1 reads KGHSH; CDR2 reads LQKENI. The V and J ends lost 3 bases and 4 bases, in that order; junction bases with no gene match: 7. DNA of the CDR3: TGTGCCAGCTCACCGCCCTCGGGACAGGGTTACGAGCAGTACTTC. This sequence encodes CASSPPSGQGYEQYF.